This T cell receptor beta chain was captured by sequencing in a study of early stage breast cancer tumors. Across the whole study: The ER+/PR+/HER2- tumors included fewer than 10 ductal and a handful of lobular carcinomas. Samples were sequenced at about 10-fold average coverage.

Looked up from germline, CDR1 is SQVTM and CDR2 is ANQGSEA. The ends lost 5 bases at V and 6 bases at J; junction bases unmatched: 6. This CDR3 is 13 amino acids long. Using immunoSEQ multiplex PCR, the repertoire was profiled, and TCRdb retains in-frame clones only, with some absent. The sample contains tens of thousands of clones, approximately 90% of which appear only once. This TCR was sampled from a person aged 70 to 85 with breast cancer. This sequence joins TRBV29-1 and TRBJ1-2; TRBD1 matches at 10 bases. The source material was blood. Here the CDR3 reads CSVYSGTGDGYTF. The CDR3 DNA reads as TGCAGCGTTTATTCCGGGACAGGGGATGGCTACACCTTC.